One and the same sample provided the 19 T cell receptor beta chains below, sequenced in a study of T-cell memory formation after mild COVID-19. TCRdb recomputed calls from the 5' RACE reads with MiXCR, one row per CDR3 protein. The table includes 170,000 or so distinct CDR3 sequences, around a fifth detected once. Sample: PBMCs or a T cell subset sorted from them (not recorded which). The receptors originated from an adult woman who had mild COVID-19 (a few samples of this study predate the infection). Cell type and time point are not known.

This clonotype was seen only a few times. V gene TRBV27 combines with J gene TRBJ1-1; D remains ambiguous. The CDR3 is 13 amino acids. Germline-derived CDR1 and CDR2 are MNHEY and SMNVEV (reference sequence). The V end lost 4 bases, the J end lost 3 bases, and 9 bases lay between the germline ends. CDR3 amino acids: CASSYVPYTEAFF. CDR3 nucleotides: TGTGCCAGCAGTTATGTCCCGTACACTGAAGCTTTCTTT.

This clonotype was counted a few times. This CDR3 reads CASSLIDSAGGEQFF. DNA for the CDR3: TGTGCCAGCAGCTTAATTGACTCAGCAGGGGGGGAGCAGTTCTTC. This chain joins TRBV7-3 and TRBJ2-1; D is perhaps TRBD1 (7 bases). V shed 1 base and J shed 10 bases, with 17 bases lying between them. This CDR3 has 15 residues. Germline loops: CDR1 SGHTA, CDR2 FQGTGA. The full variable domain, completed using reference TRBV7-3 and TRBJ2-1, is GAGVSQTPSNKVTEKGKYVELRCDPISGHTALYWYRQSLGQGPEFLIYFQGTGAADDSGLPNDRFFAVRPEGSVSTLKIQRTERGDSAVYLCASSLIDSAGGEQFFGPGTRLTVL.

CDR3 bases: TGTGCCAGCAGTCCGGGGGACAGGGCGGACACTGAAGCTTTCTTT. Protein: CASSPGDRADTEAFF. The chain is built from TRBV27 and TRBJ1-1, with 9 bases matching TRBD1. From germline, CDR1 is MNHEY and CDR2 SMNVEV (reference sequence). The V and J ends lost 5 bases and 3 bases, in that order; junction bases with no gene match: 7. The CDR3 sequence is 15 residues long.

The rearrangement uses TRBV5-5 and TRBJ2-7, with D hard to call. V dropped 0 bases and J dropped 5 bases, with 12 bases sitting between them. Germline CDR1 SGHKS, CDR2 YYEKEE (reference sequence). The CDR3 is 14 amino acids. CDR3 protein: CASSLGDSFNEQYF. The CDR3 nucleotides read TGTGCCAGCAGCTTGGGGGATAGCTTCAACGAGCAGTACTTC.

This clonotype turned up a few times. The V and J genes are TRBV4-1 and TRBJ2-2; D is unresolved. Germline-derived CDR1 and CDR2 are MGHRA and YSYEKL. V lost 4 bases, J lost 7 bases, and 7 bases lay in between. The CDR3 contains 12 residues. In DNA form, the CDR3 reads TGCGCCAGCAGCCCCCCCAGCGGGGAGCTGTTTTTT. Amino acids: CASSPPSGELFF.

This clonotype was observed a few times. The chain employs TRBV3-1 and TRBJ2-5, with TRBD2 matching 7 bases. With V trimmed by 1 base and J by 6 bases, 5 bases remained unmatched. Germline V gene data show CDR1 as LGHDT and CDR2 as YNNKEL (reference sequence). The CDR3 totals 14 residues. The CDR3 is CASSQAGGGKTQYF. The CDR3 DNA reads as TGTGCCAGCAGCCAAGCTGGCGGGGGTAAGACCCAGTACTTC.

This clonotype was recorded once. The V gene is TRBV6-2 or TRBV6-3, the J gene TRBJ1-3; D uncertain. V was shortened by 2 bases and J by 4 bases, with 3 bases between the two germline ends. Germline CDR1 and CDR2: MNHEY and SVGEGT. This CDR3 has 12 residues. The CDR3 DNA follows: TGTGCCAGCAGTTACGACGGAAACACCATATATTTT. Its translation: CASSYDGNTIYF.

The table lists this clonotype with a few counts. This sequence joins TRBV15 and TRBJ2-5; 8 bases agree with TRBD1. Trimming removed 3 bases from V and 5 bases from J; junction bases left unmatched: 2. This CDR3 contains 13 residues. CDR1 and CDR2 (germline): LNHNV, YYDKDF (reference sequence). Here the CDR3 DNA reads TGTGCCACCAGCAGTCGACAGGGGGAGACCCAGTACTTC. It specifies CATSSRQGETQYF.

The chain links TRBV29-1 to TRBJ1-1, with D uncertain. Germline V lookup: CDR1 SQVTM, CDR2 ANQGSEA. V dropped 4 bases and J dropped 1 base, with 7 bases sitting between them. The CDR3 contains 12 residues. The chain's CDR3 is CSVVSENTEAFF. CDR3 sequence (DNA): TGCAGCGTTGTATCCGAGAACACTGAAGCTTTCTTT. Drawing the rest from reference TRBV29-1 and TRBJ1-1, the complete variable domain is SAVISQKPSRDICQRGTSLTIQCQVDSQVTMMFWYRQQPGQSLTLIATANQGSEATYESGFVIDKFPISRPNLTFSTLTVSNMSPEDSSIYLCSVVSENTEAFFGQGTRLTVV.

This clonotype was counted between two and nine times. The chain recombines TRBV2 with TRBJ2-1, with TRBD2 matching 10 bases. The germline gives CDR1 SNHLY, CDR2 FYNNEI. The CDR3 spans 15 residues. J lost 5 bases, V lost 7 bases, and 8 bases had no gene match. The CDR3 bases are TGTGCCAGCACCTCAGAGCGGGGGGGCCACAATGAGCAGTTCTTC. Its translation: CASTSERGGHNEQFF.

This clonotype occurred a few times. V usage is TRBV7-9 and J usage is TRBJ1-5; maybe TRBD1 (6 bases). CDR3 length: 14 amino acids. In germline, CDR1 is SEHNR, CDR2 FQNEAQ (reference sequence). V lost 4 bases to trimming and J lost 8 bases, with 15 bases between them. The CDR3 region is CASSSYRELEPQHF. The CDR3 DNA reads TGTGCCAGCAGCTCGTACAGGGAATTGGAGCCCCAGCATTTT.

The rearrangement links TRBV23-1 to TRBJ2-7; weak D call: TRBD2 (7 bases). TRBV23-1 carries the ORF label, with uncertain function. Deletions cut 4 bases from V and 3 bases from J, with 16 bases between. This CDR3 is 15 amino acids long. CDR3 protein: CASSLGEGHVYEQYF. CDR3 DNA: TGCGCCAGCAGTCTCGGGGAGGGACACGTCTACGAGCAGTACTTC.

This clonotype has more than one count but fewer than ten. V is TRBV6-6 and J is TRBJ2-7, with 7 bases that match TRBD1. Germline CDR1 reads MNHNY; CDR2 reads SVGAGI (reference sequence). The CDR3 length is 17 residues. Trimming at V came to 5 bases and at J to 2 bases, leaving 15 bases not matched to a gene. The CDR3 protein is CASSPPSGTDIPYEQYF. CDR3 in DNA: TGTGCCAGCAGTCCACCCTCCGGGACAGACATTCCCTACGAGCAGTACTTC.

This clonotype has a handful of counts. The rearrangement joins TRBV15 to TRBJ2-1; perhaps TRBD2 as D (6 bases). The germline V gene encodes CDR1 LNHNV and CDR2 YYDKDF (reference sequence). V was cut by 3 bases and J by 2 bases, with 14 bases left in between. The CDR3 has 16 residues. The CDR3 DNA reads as TGTGCCACCAGCAGTCAACTAGCAGGAACCTACAATGAGCAGTTCTTC. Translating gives CATSSQLAGTYNEQFF.

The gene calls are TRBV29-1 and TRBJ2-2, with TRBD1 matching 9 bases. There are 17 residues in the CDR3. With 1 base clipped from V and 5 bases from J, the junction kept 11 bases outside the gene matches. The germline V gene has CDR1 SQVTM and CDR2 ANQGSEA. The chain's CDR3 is CSVEGVRDRARTGELFF. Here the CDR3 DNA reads TGCAGCGTTGAAGGCGTCCGGGACAGGGCTAGGACCGGGGAGCTGTTTTTT.

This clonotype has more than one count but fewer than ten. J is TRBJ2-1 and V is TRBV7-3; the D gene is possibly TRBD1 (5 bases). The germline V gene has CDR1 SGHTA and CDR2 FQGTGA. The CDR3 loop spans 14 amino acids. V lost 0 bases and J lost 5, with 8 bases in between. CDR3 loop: CASSLTGQDNEQFF. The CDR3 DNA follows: TGTGCCAGCAGCTTAACCGGACAAGACAATGAGCAGTTCTTC.

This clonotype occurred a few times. CDR3 nucleotides: TGCGCCAGCAGCCAAAATGAGGGACCTCTTGACATTCAGTACTTC. It is translated as CASSQNEGPLDIQYF. J is TRBJ2-4 and V is TRBV4-3; D is perhaps TRBD1 or TRBD2 (5 bases each). V was pared by 2 bases and J by 8 bases, with 16 bases between. CDR3 length: 15 amino acids. CDR1 and CDR2 from the germline V gene are LGHNA and YSLEER.

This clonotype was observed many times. CDR3 sequence: CASSSTDREDQPQHF. The DNA for the CDR3 is TGTGCCAGCAGCTCCACCGACAGGGAAGATCAGCCCCAGCATTTT. V usage is TRBV7-9 and J usage is TRBJ1-5, with TRBD1 matching 7 bases. Looked up from germline, CDR1 is SEHNR and CDR2 is FQNEAQ (reference sequence). The CDR3 totals 15 residues. V dropped 4 bases and J dropped 5; count of bases not matched to a gene: 8.

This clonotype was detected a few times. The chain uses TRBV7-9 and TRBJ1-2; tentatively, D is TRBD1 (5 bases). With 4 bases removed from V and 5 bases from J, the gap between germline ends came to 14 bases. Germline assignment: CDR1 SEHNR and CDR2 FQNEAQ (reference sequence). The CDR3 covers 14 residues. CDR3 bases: TGTGCCAGCAGCTCCCCGGGGCTAGGGTATGGCTACACCTTC. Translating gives CASSSPGLGYGYTF.